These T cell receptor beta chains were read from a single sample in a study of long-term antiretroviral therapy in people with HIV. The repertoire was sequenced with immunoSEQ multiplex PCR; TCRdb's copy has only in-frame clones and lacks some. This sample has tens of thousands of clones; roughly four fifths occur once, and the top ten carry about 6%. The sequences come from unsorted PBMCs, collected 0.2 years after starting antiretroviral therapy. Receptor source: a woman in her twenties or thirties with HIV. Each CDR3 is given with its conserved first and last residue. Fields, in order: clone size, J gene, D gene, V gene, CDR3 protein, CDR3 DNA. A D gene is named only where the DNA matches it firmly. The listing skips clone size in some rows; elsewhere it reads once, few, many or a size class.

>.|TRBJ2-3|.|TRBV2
CASRGQNRHF
TGTGCCAGCAGAGGCCAAAACCGGCATTTT
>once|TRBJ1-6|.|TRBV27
CASRASSYNSPLHF
TGTGCCAGCAGAGCGAGCTCCTATAATTCACCCCTCCACTTT
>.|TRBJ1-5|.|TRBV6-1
CASVLNSNQPQHF
TGTGCCAGCGTACTGAATAGCAATCAGCCCCAGCATTTT
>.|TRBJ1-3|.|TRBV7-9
CASSSLRDKTGNTIYF
TGTGCCAGCAGCTCCTTAAGGGACAAAACTGGAAACACCATATATTTT
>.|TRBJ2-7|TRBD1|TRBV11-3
CASSLHSGGYEQYF
TGTGCCAGCAGCTTACATTCAGGGGGCTACGAGCAGTACTTC
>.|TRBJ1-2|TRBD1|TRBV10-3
CAISAGQNNYGYTF
TGTGCCATCAGCGCGGGACAGAATAACTATGGCTACACCTTC
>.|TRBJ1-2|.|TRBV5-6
CASSITVYGYTF
TGTGCCAGCAGCATAACCGTCTATGGCTACACCTTC
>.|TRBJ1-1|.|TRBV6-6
CASSRNTEAFF
TGTGCCAGCAGTCGTAACACTGAAGCTTTCTTT
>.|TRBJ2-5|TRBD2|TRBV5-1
CASSLGTSGGRETQYF
TGCGCCAGCAGCTTGGGGACTAGCGGGGGCAGAGAGACCCAGTACTTC
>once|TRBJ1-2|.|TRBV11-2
CASSSLYTSRGIFYGYTF
TGTGCCAGCAGCTCGCTCTACACGAGCCGGGGAATCTTCTATGGCTACACCTTC
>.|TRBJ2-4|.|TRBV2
CASSPLGIAKNIQYF
TGTGCCAGCAGCCCTCTCGGCATAGCCAAAAACATTCAGTACTTC
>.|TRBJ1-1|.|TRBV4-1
CASSQDRRNTEAFF
TGCGCCAGCAGCCAAGATAGGCGGAACACTGAAGCTTTCTTT
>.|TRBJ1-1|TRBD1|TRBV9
CASSRDRGTEAFF
TGTGCCAGCAGTCGGGACAGGGGCACTGAAGCTTTCTTT
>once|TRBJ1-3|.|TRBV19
CASSIDLKGYLSGNTIYF
TGTGCCAGTAGTATAGATCTGAAGGGCTACCTCTCTGGAAACACCATATATTTT
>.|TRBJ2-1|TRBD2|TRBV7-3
CASSSSGGASYNEQFF
TGTGCCAGCAGCTCTAGCGGGGGCGCCTCCTACAATGAGCAGTTCTTC
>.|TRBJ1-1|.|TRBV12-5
CASGLEPTEAFF
TGTGCTAGTGGTTTAGAGCCGACTGAAGCTTTCTTT
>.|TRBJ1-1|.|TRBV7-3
CASSARTVKSTEAFF
TGTGCCAGCAGCGCCAGGACAGTCAAAAGCACTGAAGCTTTCTTT
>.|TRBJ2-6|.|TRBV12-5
CASGLAGANVLTF
TGTGCTAGTGGTTTGGCTGGGGCCAACGTCCTGACTTTC
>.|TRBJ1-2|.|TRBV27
CASSLYGTHGYTF
TGTGCCAGCAGTTTATACGGGACACACGGCTACACCTTC
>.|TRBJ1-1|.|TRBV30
CAWMSLGVLKAFF
TGTGCCTGGATGAGTTTAGGAGTACTGAAAGCTTTCTTT
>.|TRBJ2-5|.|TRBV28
CAIERGETQYF
TGTGCCATCGAGAGAGGGGAGACCCAGTACTTC
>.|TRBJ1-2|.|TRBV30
CAWTERYLTNGYTF
TGTGCCTGGACGGAAAGATATCTAACTAATGGCTACACCTTC
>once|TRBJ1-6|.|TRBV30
CAWDRDGDSPLHF
TGTGCCTGGGACCGGGACGGTGATTCACCCCTCCACTTT
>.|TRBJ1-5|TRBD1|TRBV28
CASSTNHRGSNQPQHF
TGTGCCAGCAGTACAAATCACAGGGGTAGCAATCAGCCCCAGCATTTT
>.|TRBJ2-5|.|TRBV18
CASSPPGETQYF
TGTGCCAGCTCACCACCTGGGGAGACCCAGTACTTC
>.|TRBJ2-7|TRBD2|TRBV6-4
CASRRRTSGGPTYEQYF
TGTGCCAGCAGAAGACGGACTAGCGGGGGCCCCACCTACGAGCAGTACTTC
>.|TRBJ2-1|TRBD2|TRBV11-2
CASSLESRGGYNEQFF
TGTGCCAGCAGCTTAGAGTCCCGGGGGGGGTACAATGAGCAGTTCTTC
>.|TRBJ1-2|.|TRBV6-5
CASSTGLYYGYTF
TGTGCCAGCAGTACCGGGTTGTATTATGGCTACACCTTC
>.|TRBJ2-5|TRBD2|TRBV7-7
CASSLHGGGAETQYF
TGTGCCAGCAGCTTACATGGCGGGGGGGCGGAGACCCAGTACTTC
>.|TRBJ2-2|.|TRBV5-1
CASSWRTSNTGELFF
TGCGCCAGCAGCTGGCGTACTTCGAACACCGGGGAGCTGTTTTTT
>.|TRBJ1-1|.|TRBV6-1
CASSNSYNTEAFF
TGTGCCAGCAGTAACTCCTATAACACTGAAGCTTTCTTT
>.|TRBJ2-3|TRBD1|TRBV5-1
CASTPGQGHTDTQYF
TGCGCCAGCACGCCGGGACAGGGACACACAGATACGCAGTATTTT
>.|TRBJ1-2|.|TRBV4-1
CASSQAPLGLSGYTF
TGCGCCAGCAGCCAAGCCCCACTGGGGTTAAGTGGCTACACCTTC
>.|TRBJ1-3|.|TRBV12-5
CASGPPRGTIYF
TGTGCTAGTGGTCCGCCCCGGGGTACCATATATTTT
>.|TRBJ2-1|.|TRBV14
CASSQYTSSHEQFF
TGTGCCAGCAGCCAATATACTAGCTCGCATGAGCAGTTCTTC
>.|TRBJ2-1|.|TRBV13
CASSFFSLTHNEQFF
TGTGCCAGCAGCTTTTTCTCCCTGACACACAATGAGCAGTTCTTC
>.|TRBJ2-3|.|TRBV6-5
CASSYSSKRDTQYF
TGTGCCAGCAGTTACTCGAGCAAGAGAGATACGCAGTATTTT
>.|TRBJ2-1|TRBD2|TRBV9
CASSSQTDGLAYGEQFF
TGTGCCAGCAGCTCCCAGACCGATGGACTAGCTTATGGTGAGCAGTTCTTC
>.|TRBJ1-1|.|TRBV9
CASSGDWTREAFF
TGTGCCAGCAGCGGGGATTGGACACGTGAAGCTTTCTTT
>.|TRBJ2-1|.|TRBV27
CASSPPGLGAGEQFF
TGTGCCAGCAGTCCACCGGGACTTGGGGCGGGTGAGCAGTTCTTC
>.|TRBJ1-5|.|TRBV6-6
CASSLGNQPQHF
TGTGCCAGCTCGCTAGGCAATCAGCCCCAGCATTTT